This T cell receptor beta chain comes out of a study of blood T cell repertoires in COVID-19. Overall study context: The origin of the acute and convalescent COVID-19 samples was the United States, Italy and Spain. The cDNA or gDNA used as material had been derived from T cells, B-cell-depleted T cells, or PBMCs.

As handled by the study authors: How many nucleated cells were present was estimated from reference gene primer amplification. The assay was immunoSEQ multiplex PCR, and TCRdb's table has in-frame clones only and misses some. For V, J and clone size, that table is used; D and trimming come from the DNA. The table lists 30,000 to 40,000 clones, roughly 78% of them singletons. The V gene's germline CDR1 is SEHNR and CDR2 FQNEAQ (reference sequence). The V end lost 3 bases, the J end lost 4 bases, and 13 bases lay between the germline ends. The CDR3 is made up of 15 amino acids. The gene calls are TRBV7-9 and TRBJ2-1, with a weak D call TRBD1 (6 bases). The source is an elderly man with active or convalescent COVID-19. The sample comprised peripheral blood. In DNA, the CDR3 is TGTGCCAGCAGCTTGTTATTGGACAGTTACAATGAGCAGTTCTTC. Its translation: CASSLLLDSYNEQFF.